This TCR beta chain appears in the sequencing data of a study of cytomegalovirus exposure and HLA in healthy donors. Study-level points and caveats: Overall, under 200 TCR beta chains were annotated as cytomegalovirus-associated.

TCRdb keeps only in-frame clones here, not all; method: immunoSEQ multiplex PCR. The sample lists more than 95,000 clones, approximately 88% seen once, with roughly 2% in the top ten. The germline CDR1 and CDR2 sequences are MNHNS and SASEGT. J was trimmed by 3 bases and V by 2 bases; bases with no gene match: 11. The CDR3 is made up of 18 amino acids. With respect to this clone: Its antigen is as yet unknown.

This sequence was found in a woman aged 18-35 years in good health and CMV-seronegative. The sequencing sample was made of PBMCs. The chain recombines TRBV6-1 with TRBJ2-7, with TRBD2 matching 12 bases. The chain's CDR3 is CASSERGLAGGPGYEQYF. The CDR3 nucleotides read TGTGCCAGCAGTGAAAGGGGCCTAGCGGGAGGGCCTGGCTACGAGCAGTACTTC.